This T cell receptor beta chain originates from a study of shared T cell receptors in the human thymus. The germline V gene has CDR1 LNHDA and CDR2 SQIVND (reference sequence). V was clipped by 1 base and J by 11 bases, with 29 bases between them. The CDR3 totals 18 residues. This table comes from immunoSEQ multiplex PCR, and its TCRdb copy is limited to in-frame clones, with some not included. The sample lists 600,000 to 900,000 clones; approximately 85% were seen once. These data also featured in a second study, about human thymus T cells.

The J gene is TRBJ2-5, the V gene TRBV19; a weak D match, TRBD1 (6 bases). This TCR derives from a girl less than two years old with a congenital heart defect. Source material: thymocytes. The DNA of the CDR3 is TGTGCCAGTAGTATAGCCAGATCCGGGACAAGGGCTTTAATGAAGCAGTACTTC. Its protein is CASSIARSGTRALMKQYF.